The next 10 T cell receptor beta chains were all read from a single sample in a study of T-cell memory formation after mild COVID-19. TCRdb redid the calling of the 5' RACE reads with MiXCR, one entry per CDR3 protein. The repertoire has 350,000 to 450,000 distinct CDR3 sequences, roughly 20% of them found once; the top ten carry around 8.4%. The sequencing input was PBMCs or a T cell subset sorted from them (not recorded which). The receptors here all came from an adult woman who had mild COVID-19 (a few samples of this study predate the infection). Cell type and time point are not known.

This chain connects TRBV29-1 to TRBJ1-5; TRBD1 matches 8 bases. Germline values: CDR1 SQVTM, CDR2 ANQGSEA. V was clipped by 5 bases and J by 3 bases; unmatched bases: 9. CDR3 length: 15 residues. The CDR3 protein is CSVSETGGYNQPQHF. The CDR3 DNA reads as TGCAGCGTTTCGGAAACAGGGGGGTACAATCAGCCCCAGCATTTT.

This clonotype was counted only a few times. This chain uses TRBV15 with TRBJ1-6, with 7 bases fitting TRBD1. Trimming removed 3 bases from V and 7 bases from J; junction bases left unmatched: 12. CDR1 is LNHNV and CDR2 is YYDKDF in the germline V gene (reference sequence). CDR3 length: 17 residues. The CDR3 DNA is TGTGCCACCAGCAGGATGGGTCTCGAGGGGGCGAATTCACCCCTCCACTTT. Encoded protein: CATSRMGLEGANSPLHF.

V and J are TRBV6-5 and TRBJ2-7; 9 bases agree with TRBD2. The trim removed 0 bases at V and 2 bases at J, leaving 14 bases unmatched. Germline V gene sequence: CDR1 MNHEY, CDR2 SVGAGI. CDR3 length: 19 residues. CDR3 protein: CASSYSSLFGLASPYEQYF. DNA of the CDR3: TGTGCCAGCAGTTACTCCTCCCTCTTCGGACTAGCGTCCCCCTACGAGCAGTACTTC.

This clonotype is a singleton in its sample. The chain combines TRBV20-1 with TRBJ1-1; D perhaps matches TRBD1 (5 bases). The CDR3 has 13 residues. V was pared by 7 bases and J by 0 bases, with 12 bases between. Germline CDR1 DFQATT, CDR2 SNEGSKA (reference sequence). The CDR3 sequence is CSVIGDLNTEAFF. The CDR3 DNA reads TGCAGTGTAATAGGGGACCTGAACACTGAAGCTTTCTTT.

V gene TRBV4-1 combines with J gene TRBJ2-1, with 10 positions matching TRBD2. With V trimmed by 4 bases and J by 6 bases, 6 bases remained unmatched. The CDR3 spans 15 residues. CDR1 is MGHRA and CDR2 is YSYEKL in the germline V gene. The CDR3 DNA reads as TGCGCCAGCAGCCCAAAGCGGGGGGGCGGCAATGAGCAGTTCTTC. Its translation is CASSPKRGGGNEQFF.

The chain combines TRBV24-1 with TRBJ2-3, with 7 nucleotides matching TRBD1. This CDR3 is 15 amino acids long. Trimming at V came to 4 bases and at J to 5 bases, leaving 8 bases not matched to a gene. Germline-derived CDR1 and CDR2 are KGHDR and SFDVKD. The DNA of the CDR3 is TGTGCCACCAGTGACCGGCAGGGGGAAATAGATACGCAGTATTTT. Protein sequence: CATSDRQGEIDTQYF.

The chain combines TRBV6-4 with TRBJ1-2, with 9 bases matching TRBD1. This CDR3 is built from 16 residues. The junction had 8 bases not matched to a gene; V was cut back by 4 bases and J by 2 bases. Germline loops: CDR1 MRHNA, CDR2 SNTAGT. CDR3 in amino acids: CASSATGGTVNYGYTF. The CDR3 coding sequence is TGTGCCAGCAGTGCTACAGGGGGCACGGTGAACTATGGCTACACCTTC.

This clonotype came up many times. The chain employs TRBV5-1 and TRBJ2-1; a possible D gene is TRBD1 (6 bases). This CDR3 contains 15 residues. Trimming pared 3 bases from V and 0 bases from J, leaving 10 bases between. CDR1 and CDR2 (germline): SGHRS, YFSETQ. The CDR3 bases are TGCGCCAGCAGCTCACAGGGAAGCTCCTACAATGAGCAGTTCTTC. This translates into CASSSQGSSYNEQFF.

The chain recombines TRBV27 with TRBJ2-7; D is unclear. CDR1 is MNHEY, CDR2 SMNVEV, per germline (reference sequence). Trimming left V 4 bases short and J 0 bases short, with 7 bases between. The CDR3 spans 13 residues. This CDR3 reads CASSYDSSYEQYF. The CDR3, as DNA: TGTGCCAGCAGTTACGATAGCTCCTACGAGCAGTACTTC.

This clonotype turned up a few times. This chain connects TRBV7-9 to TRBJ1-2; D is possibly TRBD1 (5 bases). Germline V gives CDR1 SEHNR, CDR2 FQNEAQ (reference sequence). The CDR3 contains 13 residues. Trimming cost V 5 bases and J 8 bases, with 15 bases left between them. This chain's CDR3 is CASSLWGVFGYTF. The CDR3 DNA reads TGTGCCAGCAGCCTCTGGGGGGTGTTCGGCTACACCTTC. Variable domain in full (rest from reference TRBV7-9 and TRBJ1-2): DTGVSQNPRHKITKRGQNVTFRCDPISEHNRLYWYRQTLGQGPEFLTYFQNEAQLEKSRLLSDRFSAERPKGSFSTLEIQRTEQGDSAMYLCASSLWGVFGYTFGSGTRLTVV.